This TCR beta chain was captured in a study of OX40 agonist ivuxolimab in advanced cancers. About the full investigation: The costimulatory receptor OX40 (CD134) was targeted by ivuxolimab, a fully human IgG2 agonistic monoclonal antibody. Intravenous ivuxolimab was administered to patients every 2 weeks at six dose levels: 0.01, 0.1, 0.3, 1.5, 3 and 10 mg/kg. Of the roughly 50 dose-escalation patients, hepatocellular carcinoma was present in some 19, melanoma in about 15, renal cell carcinoma in 9 and head and neck cancer in 9. In the dose-escalation cohort, around four fifths of patients were male, and the mean age was roughly 60 years with a range of roughly 23 to 79. Prior anti-PD-1, anti-PD-L1 or anti-CTLA-4 therapy was permitted, and roughly two fifths of dose-escalation patients had received checkpoint inhibitors. Three dose-escalation patients achieved partial responses, one with hepatocellular carcinoma and two with cutaneous melanoma. The point of sequencing TCRbeta in the periphery was to test whether ivuxolimab changed TCR sequence diversity and drove clonal T-cell expansion. The paper describes the monotherapy dose-escalation part (N ≈ 52 patients) of the phase I trial of ivuxolimab. The paper's findings and limits, for the study overall: At doses from 0.1 to 3.0 mg/kg, clonal expansion was seen in both CD4+ and CD8+ blood T cells between baseline and week 6. In the 0.1-3.0 mg/kg groups, partial responders were among the patients with the lowest normalized peripheral clonal expansion, particularly in CD8+ T cells. Low levels of normalized T-cell clonal expansion were also seen in some patients who did not respond. On average, CD8+ T cells showed more expanded clones than CD4+ T cells after ivuxolimab. The antigen specificity of the peripheral T cells that underwent clonal expansion was not determined.

Genomic DNA was isolated from the sorted cells so that the TCRbeta CDR3 region could be sequenced. The immunoSEQ Assay was used to sequence the TCRbeta CDR3 regions. In its TCRdb copy, this immuneACCESS table keeps in-frame sequences only and misses some clones. Where compared with another copy, unresolved V genes explain less than half of these, and the others have no known cause. This sample comprises around 80,000 clones, roughly 90% of them detected only once. Clones ranked in the top ten supply 8.5% to 9% of the sample. V ends up 8 bases short and J 14 bases short, with an unmatched junction base count of 11. From its cysteine to its phenylalanine, the CDR3 spans 12 amino acids. CDR3 DNA only is kept here, 36 bases in frame from base 1. CDR1 and CDR2 were assigned from the germline V gene as MGHRA and YSYEKL. The count of this clone is one. There is no known antigen for this receptor. No quality values exist for individual bases; no much larger clone is one base distant.

The trial excluded patients who had a history of autoimmune disease or were on systemic immunosuppression. In every dose cohort, peripheral blood was drawn for TCR sequencing at baseline, cycle 4 day 1, and cycle 7 day 1. Samples came from an open-label, multicenter, first-in-human phase I dose-escalation trial of ivuxolimab. Adults with locally advanced or metastatic melanoma, renal cell carcinoma, hepatocellular carcinoma or head and neck squamous cell carcinoma were enrolled in the trial. Before TCR sequencing, CD4+ and CD8+ T cells were separately sorted from peripheral blood. The material sequenced was CD4+ or CD8+ T cells sorted from blood, taken in a trial of the OX40 agonist ivuxolimab. The chain links TRBV4-1 with TRBJ2-3, and TRBD2 matches 9 of the central bases. The clonotype comes from an adult with an advanced solid tumor such as melanoma, head and neck, liver or kidney cancer. The nucleotide sequence is given as TGCGCCAGCGGACCCTCTAGCGGGGCTCCGTATTTT. Its translation reads: CASGPSSGAPYF.